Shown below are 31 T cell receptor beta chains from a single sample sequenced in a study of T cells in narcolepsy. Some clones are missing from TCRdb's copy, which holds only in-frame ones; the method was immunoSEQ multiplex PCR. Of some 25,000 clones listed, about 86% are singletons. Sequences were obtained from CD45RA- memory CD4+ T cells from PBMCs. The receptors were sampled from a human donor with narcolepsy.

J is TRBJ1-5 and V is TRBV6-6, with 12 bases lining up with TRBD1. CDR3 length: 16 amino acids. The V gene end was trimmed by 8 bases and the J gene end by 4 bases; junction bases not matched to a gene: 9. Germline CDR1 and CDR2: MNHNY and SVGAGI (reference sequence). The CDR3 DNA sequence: TGTGCCAGCGGTCGGGGACAGGGGGCTCTAAATCAGCCCCAGCATTTT. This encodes CASGRGQGALNQPQHF.

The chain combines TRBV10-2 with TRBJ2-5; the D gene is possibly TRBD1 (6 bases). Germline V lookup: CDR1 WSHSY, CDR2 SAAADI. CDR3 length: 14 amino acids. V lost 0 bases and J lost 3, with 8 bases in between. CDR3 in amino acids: CASSESNREETQYF. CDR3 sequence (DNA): TGCGCCAGCAGTGAGTCGAACAGGGAAGAGACCCAGTACTTC.

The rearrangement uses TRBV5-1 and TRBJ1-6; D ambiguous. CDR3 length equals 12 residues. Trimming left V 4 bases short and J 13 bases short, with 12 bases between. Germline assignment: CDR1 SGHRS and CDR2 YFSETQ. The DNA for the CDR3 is TGCGCCAGCAGCGAAGGCCTGGGCCCCCTCCACTTT. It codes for CASSEGLGPLHF. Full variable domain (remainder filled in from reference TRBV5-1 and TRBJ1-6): KAGVTQTPRYLIKTRGQQVTLSCSPISGHRSVSWYQQTPGQGLQFLFEYFSETQRNKGNFPGRFSGRQFSNSRSEMNVSTLELGDSALYLCASSEGLGPLHFGNGTRLTVT.

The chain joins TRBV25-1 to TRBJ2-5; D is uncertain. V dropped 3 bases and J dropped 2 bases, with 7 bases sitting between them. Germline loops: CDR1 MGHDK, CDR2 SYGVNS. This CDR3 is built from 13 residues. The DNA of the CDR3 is TGTGCCAGCAGTGATTATTTTCAAGAGACCCAGTACTTC. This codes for CASSDYFQETQYF.

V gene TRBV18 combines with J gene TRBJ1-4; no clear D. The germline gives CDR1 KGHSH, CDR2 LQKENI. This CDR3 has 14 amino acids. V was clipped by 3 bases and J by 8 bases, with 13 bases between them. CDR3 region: CASSPASRGEKLFF. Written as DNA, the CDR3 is TGTGCCAGCTCACCGGCGTCTAGAGGGGAAAAACTGTTTTTT.

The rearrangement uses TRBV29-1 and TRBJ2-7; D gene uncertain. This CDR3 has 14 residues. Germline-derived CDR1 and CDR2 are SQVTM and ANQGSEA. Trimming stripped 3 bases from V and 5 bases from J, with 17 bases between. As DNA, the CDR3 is TGCAGCGTTGATTCTCTAGGTTTAGGAAACGAGCAGTACTTC. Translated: CSVDSLGLGNEQYF.

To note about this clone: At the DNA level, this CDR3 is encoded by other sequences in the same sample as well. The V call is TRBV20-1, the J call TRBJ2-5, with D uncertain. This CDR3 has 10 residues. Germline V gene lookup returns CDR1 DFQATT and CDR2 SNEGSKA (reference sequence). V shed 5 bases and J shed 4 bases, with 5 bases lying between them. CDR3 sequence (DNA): TGCAGTGCTGGGGTAGAGACCCAGTACTTC. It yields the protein CSAGVETQYF.

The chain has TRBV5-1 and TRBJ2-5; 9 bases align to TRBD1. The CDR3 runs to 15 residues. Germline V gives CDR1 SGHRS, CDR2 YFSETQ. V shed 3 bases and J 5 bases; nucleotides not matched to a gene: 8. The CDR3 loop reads CASSSFFGQGETQYF. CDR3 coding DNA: TGCGCCAGCAGCTCCTTTTTTGGACAGGGGGAGACCCAGTACTTC.

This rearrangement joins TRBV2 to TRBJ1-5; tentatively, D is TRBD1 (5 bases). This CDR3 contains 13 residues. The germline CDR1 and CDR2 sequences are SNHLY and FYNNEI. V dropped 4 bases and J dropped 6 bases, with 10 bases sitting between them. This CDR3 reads CASSGGVGQPQHF. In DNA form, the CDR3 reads TGTGCCAGCAGTGGGGGCGTCGGTCAGCCCCAGCATTTT.

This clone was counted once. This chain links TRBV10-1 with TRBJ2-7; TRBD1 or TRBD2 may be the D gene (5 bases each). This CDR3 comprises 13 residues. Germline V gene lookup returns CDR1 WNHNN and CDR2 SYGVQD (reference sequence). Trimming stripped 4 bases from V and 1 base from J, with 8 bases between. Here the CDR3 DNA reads TGCGCCAGCAGTGGGGACGTTTCCTACGAGCAGTACTTC. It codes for CASSGDVSYEQYF.

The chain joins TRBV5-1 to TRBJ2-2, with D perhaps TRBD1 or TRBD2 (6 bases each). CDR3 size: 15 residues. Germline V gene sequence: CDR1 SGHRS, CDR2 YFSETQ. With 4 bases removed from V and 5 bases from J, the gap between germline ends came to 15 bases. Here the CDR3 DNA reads TGCGCCAGCAGCCCCTCCGGGGGCAGTACCGGGGAGCTGTTTTTT. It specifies CASSPSGGSTGELFF.

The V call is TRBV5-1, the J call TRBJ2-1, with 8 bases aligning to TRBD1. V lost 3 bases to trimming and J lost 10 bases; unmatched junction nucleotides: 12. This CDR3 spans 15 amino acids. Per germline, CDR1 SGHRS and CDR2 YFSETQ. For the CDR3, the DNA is TGCGCCAGCAGCTATCTGGGACAGGCCGGGAGAGAGCAGTTCTTC. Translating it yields CASSYLGQAGREQFF.

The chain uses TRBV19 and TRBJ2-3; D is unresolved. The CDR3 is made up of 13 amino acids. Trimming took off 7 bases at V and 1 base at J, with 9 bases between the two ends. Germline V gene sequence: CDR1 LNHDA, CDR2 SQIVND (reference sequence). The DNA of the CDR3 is TGTGCCAGTATGGAAATTCGCACAGATACGCAGTATTTT. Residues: CASMEIRTDTQYF.

CDR3 coding DNA: TGTGCCATAGGACAGGGGGCAACAGATACGCAGTATTTT. As protein: CAIGQGATDTQYF. This chain uses TRBV10-3 with TRBJ2-3; 11 nucleotides line up with TRBD1. Losses at the gene ends were 9 bases for V and 3 bases for J; bases not matched to a gene: 2. The CDR3 sequence is 13 residues long. Germline V CDR1 and CDR2: ENHRY, SYGVKD.

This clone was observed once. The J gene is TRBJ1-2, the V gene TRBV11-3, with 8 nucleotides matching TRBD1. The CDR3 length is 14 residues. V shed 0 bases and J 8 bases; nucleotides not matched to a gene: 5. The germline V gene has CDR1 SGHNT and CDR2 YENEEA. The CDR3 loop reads CASSLEPWTGGYTF. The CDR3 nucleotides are TGTGCCAGCAGCTTAGAGCCCTGGACAGGGGGCTACACCTTC.

Here the CDR3 reads CASSSSGTSAMEQFF. CDR3 DNA: TGTGCCAGCAGTTCTTCCGGGACTTCCGCAATGGAGCAGTTCTTC. The chain recombines TRBV27 with TRBJ2-1; weak D call: TRBD2 (6 bases). The CDR3 is 15 residues long. V shed 4 bases and J shed 10 bases, with 20 bases lying between them. The germline gives CDR1 MNHEY, CDR2 SMNVEV (reference sequence).

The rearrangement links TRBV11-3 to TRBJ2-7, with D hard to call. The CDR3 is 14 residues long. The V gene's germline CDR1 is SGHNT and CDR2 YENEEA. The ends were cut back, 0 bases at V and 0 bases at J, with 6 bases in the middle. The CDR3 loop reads CASSLDGTSYEQYF. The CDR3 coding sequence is TGTGCCAGCAGCTTAGACGGAACCTCCTACGAGCAGTACTTC.

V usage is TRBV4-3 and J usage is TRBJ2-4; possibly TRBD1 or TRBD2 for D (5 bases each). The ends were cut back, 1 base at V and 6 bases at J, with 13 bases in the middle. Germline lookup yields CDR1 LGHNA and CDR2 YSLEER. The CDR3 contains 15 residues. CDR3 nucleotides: TGCGCCAGCAGCCAAGTTCGGGACGGACTAAACATTCAGTACTTC. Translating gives CASSQVRDGLNIQYF.

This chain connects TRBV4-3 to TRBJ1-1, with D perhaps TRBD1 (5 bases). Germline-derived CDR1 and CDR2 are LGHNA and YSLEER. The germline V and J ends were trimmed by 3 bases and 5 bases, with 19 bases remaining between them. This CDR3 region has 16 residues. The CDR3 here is CASSHWAGWPETEAFF. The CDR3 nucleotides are TGCGCCAGCAGCCATTGGGCAGGGTGGCCCGAAACTGAAGCTTTCTTT.

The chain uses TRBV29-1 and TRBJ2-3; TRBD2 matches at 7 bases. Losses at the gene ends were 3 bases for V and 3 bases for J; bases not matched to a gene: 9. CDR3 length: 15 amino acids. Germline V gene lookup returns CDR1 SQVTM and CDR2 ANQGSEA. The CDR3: CSVDGVAGHTDTQYF. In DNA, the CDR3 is TGCAGCGTTGACGGGGTAGCGGGCCATACAGATACGCAGTATTTT.

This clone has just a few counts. The CDR3 DNA reads TGTGCCAGCAGCGCCCTTGATGGGGGGAACTATGGCTACACCTTC. This gives the protein CASSALDGGNYGYTF. The chain has TRBV7-6 and TRBJ1-2; D possibly corresponds to TRBD1 (5 bases). Trimming stripped 5 bases from V and 2 bases from J, with 15 bases between. The CDR3 has 15 amino acids. The germline V gene has CDR1 SGHVS and CDR2 FNYEAQ. Drawing the rest from reference TRBV7-6 and TRBJ1-2, the complete variable domain is GAGVSQSPRYKVTKRGQDVALRCDPISGHVSLYWYRQALGQGPEFLTYFNYEAQQDKSGLPNDRFSAERPEGSISTLTIQRTEQRDSAMYRCASSALDGGNYGYTFGSGTRLTVV.

Written as DNA, the CDR3 is TGTGCCAGCAGCTTGGGGTTGGGGATCAATCAGCCCCAGCATTTT. This translates into CASSLGLGINQPQHF. The chain links TRBV5-6 to TRBJ1-5; D gene unclear. The CDR3 runs 15 residues. The germline CDR1 and CDR2 sequences are SGHDT and YYEEEE. The V gene lost 0 bases and the J gene lost 3 bases, with 10 bases spanning the gap.

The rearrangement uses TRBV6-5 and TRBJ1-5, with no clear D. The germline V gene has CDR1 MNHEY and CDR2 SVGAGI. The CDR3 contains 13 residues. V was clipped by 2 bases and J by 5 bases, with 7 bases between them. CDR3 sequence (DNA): TGTGCCAGCAGTTACAATAGTTATCAGCCCCAGCATTTT. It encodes CASSYNSYQPQHF.

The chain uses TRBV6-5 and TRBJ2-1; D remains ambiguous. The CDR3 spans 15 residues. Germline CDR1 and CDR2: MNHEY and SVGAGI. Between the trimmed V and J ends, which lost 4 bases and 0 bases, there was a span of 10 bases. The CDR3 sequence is CASSFTLSSYNEQFF. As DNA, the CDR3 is TGTGCCAGCAGTTTCACACTTAGCTCCTACAATGAGCAGTTCTTC.

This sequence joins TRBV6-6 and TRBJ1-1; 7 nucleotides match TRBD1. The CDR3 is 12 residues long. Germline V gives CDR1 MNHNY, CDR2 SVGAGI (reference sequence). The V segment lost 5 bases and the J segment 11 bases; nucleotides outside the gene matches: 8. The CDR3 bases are TGTGCCAGCAGTCCACAGGGGTCGAAGGCTTTCTTT. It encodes CASSPQGSKAFF.

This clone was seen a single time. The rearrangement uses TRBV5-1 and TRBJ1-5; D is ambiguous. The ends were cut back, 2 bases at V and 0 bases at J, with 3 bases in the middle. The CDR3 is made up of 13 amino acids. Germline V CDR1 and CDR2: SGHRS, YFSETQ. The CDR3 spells CASSFDSNQPQHF. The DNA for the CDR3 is TGCGCCAGCAGCTTCGATAGCAATCAGCCCCAGCATTTT. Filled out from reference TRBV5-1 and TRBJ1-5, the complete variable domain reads KAGVTQTPRYLIKTRGQQVTLSCSPISGHRSVSWYQQTPGQGLQFLFEYFSETQRNKGNFPGRFSGRQFSNSRSEMNVSTLELGDSALYLCASSFDSNQPQHFGDGTRLSIL.

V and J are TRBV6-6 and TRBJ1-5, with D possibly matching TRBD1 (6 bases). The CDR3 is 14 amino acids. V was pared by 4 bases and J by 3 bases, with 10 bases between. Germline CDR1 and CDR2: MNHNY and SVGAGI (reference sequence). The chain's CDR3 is CASSFAGDNQPQHF. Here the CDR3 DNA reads TGTGCCAGCAGTTTCGCAGGGGACAATCAGCCCCAGCATTTT.

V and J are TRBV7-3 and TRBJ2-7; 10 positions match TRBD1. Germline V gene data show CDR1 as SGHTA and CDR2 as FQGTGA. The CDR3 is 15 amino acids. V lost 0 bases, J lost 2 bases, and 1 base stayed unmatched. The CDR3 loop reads CASSLTGQGAYEQYF. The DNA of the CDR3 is TGTGCCAGCAGCTTAACAGGACAGGGGGCCTACGAGCAGTACTTC.

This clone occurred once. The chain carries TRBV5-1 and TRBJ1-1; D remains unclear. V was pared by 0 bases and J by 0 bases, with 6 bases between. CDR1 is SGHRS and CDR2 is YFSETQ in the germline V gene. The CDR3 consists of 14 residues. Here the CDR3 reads CASSLDSLNTEAFF. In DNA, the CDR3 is TGCGCCAGCAGCTTGGACAGCCTGAACACTGAAGCTTTCTTT.

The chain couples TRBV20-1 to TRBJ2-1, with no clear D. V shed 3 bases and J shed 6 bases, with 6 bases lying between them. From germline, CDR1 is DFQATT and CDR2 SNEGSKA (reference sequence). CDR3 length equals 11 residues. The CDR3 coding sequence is TGCAGTGCTAGTAGAAGCAATGAGCAGTTCTTC. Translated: CSASRSNEQFF.

CDR3 in amino acids: CASRTGDTGELFF. DNA of the CDR3: TGCGCCAGCCGGACGGGGGACACCGGGGAGCTGTTTTTT. The rearrangement uses TRBV5-1 and TRBJ2-2; TRBD2 is a possible D gene (6 bases). Germline V gene data show CDR1 as SGHRS and CDR2 as YFSETQ. The CDR3 covers 13 residues. Trimming removed 7 bases from V and 3 bases from J, with 10 bases in between.